This T cell receptor (beta chain) was sequenced in a study of blood T cell repertoires in COVID-19. Looking at the study overall: The samples span acute and convalescent COVID-19 from the United States, Italy and Spain. Sample material is recorded as cDNA or gDNA derived from T cells, B-cell-depleted T cells, or PBMCs.

The table came from immunoSEQ multiplex PCR; TCRdb's copy has only in-frame clones and leaves some out. In the table there are roughly 140,000 clones, over 80% of which are singletons. Each participant's cohort was designated according to participant-reported clinical history. Exposed participants encountered a COVID-19 case during the 2 weeks preceding study entry. Sequencing input: PBMCs or T cells enriched from blood (not recorded which). The TCR comes from a woman aged 45 to 65 who had been exposed to COVID-19.

The CDR3 reads CASNQPSSGNTIYF. CDR3 nucleotides: TGTGCCAGTAACCAACCGAGCTCTGGAAACACCATATATTTT. The chain combines TRBV19 with TRBJ1-3, with D uncertain. Per germline, CDR1 LNHDA and CDR2 SQIVND (reference sequence). V gave up 7 bases and J gave up 0 bases, with 10 bases separating them. The CDR3 is 14 residues long. Based on the CDR3 plus reference TRBV19 and TRBJ1-3, the full variable domain is DGGITQSPKYLFRKEGQNVTLSCEQNLNHDAMYWYRQDPGQGLRLIYYSQIVNDFQKGDIAEGYSVSREKKESFPLTVTSAQKNPTAFYLCASNQPSSGNTIYFGEGSWLTVV.